This TCR beta chain derives from a study of T cell responses to AZD1222 COVID-19 vaccine (dated by TCRdb to about 2021). Regarding the complete study: AZD1222 recipients whose second dose came at about 4 weeks and those whose second dose came at about 12 weeks were combined into one group, since spike-specific TCR depth and breadth did not differ between the two schedules. TCR sequencing was performed for 230 to 250 trial participants, of whom 207 were given two doses of AZD1222 and approximately 26 were given two doses of MenACWY control vaccine. Trial participants were enrolled into age subgroups of 18-55, 56-69 and 70-plus years, which contained approximately 150, 28 and 58 TCR-sequenced participants, respectively. Study-level results and caveats: Because no samples from the day 14 peak response were available, repertoires could be characterized only after the peak T cell response. Nearly half of unique spike-specific TCRs reportedly recognized epitopes outside regions mutated in the B.1.351 and B.1.1.7 variants. A significant rise in spike-specific TCR breadth and depth was observed after two AZD1222 doses relative to day 0 and relative to MenACWY recipients. The vaccine-associated CD4 TCRs covered the entire spike protein, and the dominant responses fell in regions 160-218 and 743-854. Most participants were white British and females outnumbered males, and the authors suggested that clonal diversity may have been underestimated. The 56-69-year group was small, and its depth increase did not reach significance, likely because of low power. Only five or six AZD1222 recipients were SARS-CoV-2 seropositive at baseline, limiting conclusions about previously exposed vaccinees.

In regard to this clone: This clone's antigen is unknown. Base-call qualities are not available, and no considerably larger clone is one nucleotide away.

Via the germline V gene, CDR1 is KGHSH and CDR2 LQKENI. At the junction V is shortened by 6 bases and J by 7 bases; bases outside the gene matches: 8. Inclusive of the bounding cysteine and phenylalanine, the CDR3 is 14 residues long. Only the CDR3 DNA is retained, 42 bases long and in frame from the first base. The time point label on this specimen signifies: baseline before first vaccination. Samples from vaccinated people were obtained from the UK trials COV001 and COV002, which included a single-blind randomized controlled phase 2/3 trial of AZD1222 (ChAdOx1 nCoV-19) in healthy adults. Trial participant PBMC samples were collected at day 0 and day 28 after the second dose for TCRbeta chain sequencing. The CDR3 regions of human TCRbeta chains were analyzed by immunosequencing. Per the source publication's procedure: TCRs in the repertoires were matched against a reference library of SARS-CoV-2-specific TCRs that had been generated with the MIRA antigen-specificity platform. Breadth was defined as the fraction of unique TCRs that were SARS-CoV-2-associated, and depth was defined as the fraction of total T cells that were SARS-CoV-2-associated. Using the MIRA data, every spike-specific TCR was mapped to the spike region that the TCR reacted to and assigned to either a CD4 or a CD8 class. Log10-transformed breadth and depth values were compared by one-way ANOVA with Sidak's multiple comparisons tests. TCRdb retrieved this table from immuneACCESS and kept in-frame rearrangements only. Not all clones are present; in checked studies, unresolved V genes account for under half, and no reason is known for the remainder. V and J calls plus clone size are reproduced from that table; the DNA served to infer D and trimming. In all, the sample holds about 120,000 clones, and about 90% of those were seen once. 1.1% of the sample is in the top ten clones.

This sequence originates from an adult in good health. The material was peripheral blood, obtained on day 0 of AZD1222 vaccination. The rearranged chain carries TRBV18 and TRBJ1-2; the central 10 bases match TRBD1. The sequenced DNA: TGTGCCAGCTCCGGCAGGGACAGGGGTAGTGGCTACACCTTC. It translates as CASSGRDRGSGYTF. Extended through the reference TRBV18 and TRBJ1-2 proteins, this CDR3 yields the full variable domain: NAGVMQNPRHLVRRRGQEARLRCSPMKGHSHVYWYRQLPEEGLKFMVYLQKENIIDESGMPKERFSAEFPKEGPSILRIQQVVRGDSAAYFCASSGRDRGSGYTFGSGTRLTVV.